This TCR beta chain is drawn from a study of T cell changes during pregnancy in multiple sclerosis. Between the trimmed V and J ends, which lost 0 bases and 3 bases, there was a span of 10 bases. CDR3 size: 14 residues. Germline V lookup: CDR1 SGHKS, CDR2 YYEKEE (reference sequence). The data were produced by immunoSEQ multiplex PCR, yet TCRdb's version contains in-frame clones alone and is incomplete. The data show around 100,000 clones, about 90% seen once. The V and J genes are TRBV5-5 and TRBJ2-7; tentatively, D is TRBD2 (6 bases). This clonotype originated in a female donor with multiple sclerosis, enrolled in a pregnancy study. The sample was peripheral blood, taken after pregnancy. The CDR3 DNA follows: TGTGCCAGCAGCTTGGGCGGGATATACTACGAGCAGTACTTC. This codes for CASSLGGIYYEQYF.